A single sample is the source of the 6 T cell receptor beta chains below, sequenced in a study of T cells in tuberculosis (dated by TCRdb to 2016 to 2018). Libraries were built with the immunoSEQ multiplex PCR assay. TCRdb mirrors the immuneACCESS table, restricted to in-frame sequences. Some clones are absent from its copies; in checked studies, under half trace to an unresolved V gene, and the reason for the others is unknown. For this sample the table gives 88,000 or so clones, of which about nine tenths were detected only once. About 1.9% of the sample is taken by the ten largest. Thawed, overnight-rested PBMC were stained with GMM-loaded CD1B tetramer, a Live/Dead dye and anti-CD3, then sorted on a FACS Aria II. The CD1B tetramers were loaded with C32 glucose monomycolate that had been purified from Rhodococcus equi. The sample taken for sequencing was CD1b-GMM tetramer-negative cells sorted from PBMCs. The label giving this sample's cell subset or site can be read as: T cells not binding CD1B-GMM tetramer, sorted from same donor. The origin of the receptors is an adult woman with latent tuberculosis.

The rearrangement joins TRBV7-2 to TRBJ1-1, with a possible D match to TRBD1 (5 bases). Germline V CDR1 and CDR2: SGHTA, FQGNSA. The CDR3 spans 13 residues. V was trimmed by 3 bases and J by 1 base, leaving 6 bases between them. CDR3 nucleotides: TGTGCCAGCAGCTTTAGGGGGAACACTGAAGCTTTCTTT. This gives the protein CASSFRGNTEAFF.

The V and J genes are TRBV7-2 and TRBJ2-7; 7 bases are shared with TRBD2. V dropped 2 bases and J dropped 2; count of bases not matched to a gene: 3. Looked up from germline, CDR1 is SGHTA and CDR2 is FQGNSA. There are 14 residues in the CDR3. The CDR3 sequence is CASSLRGSTYEQYF. For the CDR3, the DNA is TGTGCCAGCAGCTTACGCGGGAGCACCTACGAGCAGTACTTC.

The chain combines TRBV7-8 with TRBJ1-5, with D possibly matching TRBD1 (5 bases). Per the germline V gene, CDR1 is SGHVS and CDR2 is FQNEAQ. The CDR3 sequence is 14 residues long. The ends were cut back, 5 bases at V and 6 bases at J, with 14 bases in the middle. CDR3 sequence reads: CASSPGGAGQPQHF. The CDR3, as DNA: TGTGCCAGCAGCCCGGGAGGGGCCGGTCAGCCCCAGCATTTT.

The rearrangement uses TRBV4-2 and TRBJ1-2; D might be TRBD1 (6 bases). From germline, CDR1 is LGHNA and CDR2 YNFKEQ. V lost 1 base and J lost 1, with 13 bases in between. The CDR3 consists of 16 residues. The CDR3 sequence: CASSQVSGGLNYGYTF. The DNA of the CDR3 is TGTGCCAGCAGCCAAGTTTCCGGGGGGCTTAACTATGGCTACACCTTC.

This clone was picked up one time. J is TRBJ2-7 and V is TRBV15, with D possibly matching TRBD2 (6 bases). V lost 1 base and J 1 base, leaving 8 bases between the germline ends. CDR3 length: 14 residues. In germline, CDR1 is LNHNV, CDR2 YYDKDF (reference sequence). For the CDR3, the DNA is TGTGCCACCAGCAGAGTTCGGGGGTCCTACGAGCAGTACTTC. It encodes CATSRVRGSYEQYF.

J is TRBJ1-1 and V is TRBV6-1; weak D call: TRBD1 (5 bases). The germline V and J ends were trimmed by 4 bases and 3 bases, with 9 bases remaining between them. Germline V gene data show CDR1 as MNHNS and CDR2 as SASEGT. CDR3 length equals 13 residues. CDR3 coding DNA: TGTGCCAGCAGTGCGACAGAAGACACTGAAGCTTTCTTT. As protein: CASSATEDTEAFF.